This TCR beta chain is drawn from a study of cytomegalovirus exposure and HLA in healthy donors (dated by TCRdb to about 2017). A note on the overall study: An earlier analysis of 587 of the donors reported 276 Gb of sequence data and approximately 120 million unique TCR beta sequences obtained from some 200 million T cells. An early release covering some 640 HLA-typed donors comprised about 320 gigabases of sequencing data and tens of millions of unique TCR sequences. Of the 398 genotyped donors, over 65% fell in the genetic ancestry cluster associated with self-reported Caucasian donors. The aim of the study was to test whether cataloging public T cell receptors could identify signatures of past pathogen exposure. The T cell repertoires of under 700 subjects were profiled by immunosequencing and related to cytomegalovirus serostatus. Along with the roughly 670-subject first cohort, a separate validation cohort of 120 different subjects was used. The study combined high-throughput TCR immunosequencing, statistical association of individual TCRs with disease status, and machine learning to predict cytomegalovirus infection status. In a later analysis, previously published TCR beta repertoires from 500 to 750 donors were re-analyzed and high-resolution HLA genotyping was added so that TCR occurrence patterns could be studied. In the later analysis, no new phenotypic data were used to find candidate immune exposures; instead, reliance was placed on TCR beta sequences and their occurrence across donors. An earlier analysis of 587 of the donors used high-throughput TCR beta sequencing to judge whether each TCR beta V gene segment behaved as functional or pseudogenic. Donor age, sex, ethnicity and CMV serostatus were compiled together with the repertoire data. Genome-wide SNP genotypes for about 55% of the roughly 670 donors were used in a later genetic analysis, which treated that subset as a discovery cohort. All discovery cohort repertoires had been generated on a single sequencing platform. Class I and class II HLA loci were covered by the typing at four-digit resolution. Typing coverage differed by locus: A, B, C, DRB1 and DQB1 were typed in about 620-640 donors, DQA1 in about 500, DPA1 in around 580, and DPB1 in approximately 450. A handful of DR-DQ haplotypes were handled as single units for association and clustering because linkage in the cohort was strong. Across around 400 genotyped donors of the cohort, an average of about 240,000 unique TCR beta nucleotide sequences per donor were sequenced, and about a sixth of those sequences were non-productive.

In the case of this clone: Its recognized antigen is unknown. No much larger clone is present one base from it, and per-base qualities are unavailable.

The cohort was made up of several hundred healthy bone marrow donors. At the time of sampling, all cohort members were nominally healthy, though unrecorded immune exposures were likely present. The donor was CMV seropositive and was included in the group of 270 or so seropositive cohort members. Each donor provided a peripheral blood sample, and peripheral blood mononuclear cells were used for TCR beta sequencing. The Qiagen DNeasy Blood Extraction Kit was used to extract genomic DNA from the blood cell samples. Libraries were built with the immunoSEQ multiplex PCR assay. A mixture of 60 forward primers for TCR Vbeta segments and 13 reverse primers for TCR Jbeta segments was used in the multiplex PCR. Amplification of the CDR3 region of rearranged TCR beta genes was performed with a multiplex PCR assay on genomic DNA. On the Illumina HiSeq System, the amplified TCR beta libraries were sequenced as 87-base-pair reads. The study's processing was this. A later analysis counted around 72 million unique TCR beta chains across the 650 to 700 repertoires, and approximately 11 million of these chains were shared by at least two donors. Raw reads were error-corrected and collapsed into unique sequences with a nearest-neighbor algorithm that merged closely related sequences to remove PCR and sequencing errors. To assign V, D and J gene segments, CDR3 sequences were aligned to IMGT reference sequences. For a sequence to be retained, a match of at least six nucleotides was required to both a V gene segment and a J gene segment. Rearrangements were called productive when the CDR3 lacked stop codons and stayed in frame with V and J; all others were non-productive. CDR3 was defined according to IMGT convention as the region running from the second conserved V-encoded cysteine to the conserved J-encoded phenylalanine. The earlier analysis of more than 450 of the donors excluded sequences that lacked an unambiguous match to a single V gene segment. In an earlier analysis of approximately 560 of the donors, a V segment was called functional when productive rearrangements were above 56.7%, and segregating when the standard deviation between donors exceeded 5%. A statistical classification framework was built for diagnosing cytomegalovirus status from the catalog of TCR beta chain sequences. V and J gene assignment, in a later analysis, came from comparing TCR nucleotide sequences with IMGT/GENE-DB human TR gene sequences. Using the TCRdist pipeline, a later analysis assigned CDR3 sequences along with most-parsimonious VDJ recombination scenarios. A later analysis defined each TCR beta chain by its CDR3 amino acid sequence plus V-gene family, and excluded reads lacking a unique V-gene family. To address suspected cross-contamination and a sequencing artifact, a later analysis removed roughly 580 highly shared, low-generation-probability nucleotide sequences. A later analysis calculated a clonal expansion index for each public chain from normalized within-repertoire ranks of inferred template counts. In a later analysis, generation probabilities were computed with a VDJ recombination model fitted to out-of-frame rearrangements, and the resulting probabilities were checked against IGoR. Hypergeometric tests were used in a later analysis to score TCR-TCR, TCR-HLA and TCR-CMV co-occurrence, with a repertoire-size bias correction applied to the TCR pairs. In a later analysis, false discovery rates were estimated by permuting HLA or CMV assignments 20 times. In a later analysis, co-occurring TCRs were grouped using DBSCAN, with TCRdist sequence similarity added in when clustering inside HLA-allele-positive subsets. For co-occurrence clustering, repertoires with fewer than 30,000 or more than 120,000 public chains were excluded, along with about five repertoires with anomalous nucleotide sharing. This is the immuneACCESS table as TCRdb keeps it, with only in-frame sequences that have V and J called. A part of the clones is gone; compared with another copy, unresolved V genes explain less than half, and the rest is unexplained. From that table come the V and J calls and clone size; the DNA was used to work out D and trimming. Present in this sample are under 200,000 clones, roughly four fifths of which were seen just once. The ten largest clones add up to over 0.85% of the sample.

Beyond this particular receptor, the publication reports: According to a later genetic analysis, donors in an Asian-associated ancestry cluster had fewer N-insertions in productive TCRs than the roughly 670-donor mean. A later genetic analysis associated a missense DCLRE1C variant with V-gene and J-gene trimming of TCR beta chains, and an independent cohort replicated the association. It was suggested by the authors that the approach could potentially be generalized to other disease states and immunological phenotypes. The classifier was reported to diagnose cytomegalovirus status with high specificity and sensitivity in both the original cohort and the validation cohort. While some public TCRs were present in many individuals, most TCR sequences turned up only very rarely across donors. Because the 87-base-pair reads could not distinguish some IMGT-functional V segments, including TRBV6-2 and TRBV6-3, those segments were excluded. Three of the identified cytomegalovirus-associated TCR beta chains were confirmed in vitro to be specific for cytomegalovirus antigens. In an earlier analysis of some 540 of the donors, most TCR beta V segments appeared in productive rearrangements about 90% or about 30% of the time, broadly matching IMGT annotations. Most CMV-associated TCR beta chains appeared to be HLA-restricted in a later analysis, and the HLA associations seemed to be driven largely by CMV exposure. A cluster of highly shared sequence variants was judged likely to represent a technical artifact of the sequencing pipeline. Linkage disequilibrium might explain the correlated functional status among segregating V segments, but an unknown experimental factor could not be ruled out. Because HLA typing was unavailable for some donors at each locus, only the typed subset was used in association tests. Because counts were too low, about 18 rarely observed V segments, including chromosome 9 orphons, were left out of the earlier analysis of approximately 580 of the donors. Roughly uniform sequencing depth across donors was assumed in presence/absence analyses, although this assumption may not hold. For the cohort, immune exposure information was limited to CMV serostatus. When HLA alleles, especially DR and DQ, strongly co-occurred, attributing TCR associations to individual alleles was difficult. The study gave a list of 150 to 200 TCR beta chains associated with cytomegalovirus. In a later analysis, some 17,000 TCR beta sequences were associated with specific HLA alleles at a false discovery rate of 0.05. The cohort was sequenced for TCR beta chains only, and without alpha or paired-chain data the features that could be detected were limited. In a later analysis, HLA-associated TCR beta chains showed more clonal expansion and lower generation probabilities than non-associated chains that were equally common. In a later analysis, the rate of TCR association differed among HLA loci, with DRB1 alleles having the most associated TCRs and HLA-C alleles having the fewest. Several of the top co-occurrence clusters appeared to be linked to parvovirus B19, influenza, CMV and Epstein-Barr virus, according to a later analysis. A further reported finding was that TCR beta sequences accurately predicted the HLA-A and HLA-B alleles for most subjects in the first cohort.

V is pruned by 5 bases and J by 1 base, leaving 6 bases of the junction without a gene match. Taken from cysteine to phenylalanine, the CDR3 has 16 residues. Only CDR3 DNA is held: 48 bases, read in frame from base 1. The germline V gene encodes CDR1 SGHAT and CDR2 FQNNGV. This TCR came from a girl aged 2 to 9 in good health and CMV-seropositive. The receptor chain draws on TRBV11-2 and TRBJ2-4; 9 middle bases align to TRBD1. Sequences were obtained from PBMCs. The nucleotide sequence reads TGTGCCAGCAGCCCCCGGACAGGGGATGCCAAAAACATTCAGTACTTC. The translation is CASSPRTGDAKNIQYF.